This T cell receptor beta chain was captured by sequencing in a study of radiation and T cells in renal cell carcinoma. Study-level information: Nephrectomy followed 15 Gy stereotactic body radiation by 4 weeks.

Points on this clone: Its antigen is unidentified.

Whole-study findings and limits: In blood, top tumor clones expanded by 2 weeks, shrinking by 4. Without pretreatment biopsies, baseline tumor clonotype presence was undetermined.

As for time point: baseline pretreatment blood. The treatment: 15 Gy SBRT to primary tumor, nephrectomy 4 weeks later. Serial blood draws occurred at baseline and 2 and 4 weeks post-SBRT. Produced via immunoSEQ multiplex PCR; TCRdb's table is partial and in-frame only. This table holds about 140,000 clones, approximately 87% found once. CDR3 length: 14 amino acids. J gave up 6 bases and V 10 bases, and 10 bases lay outside the gene matches. In germline, CDR1 is LNHDA, CDR2 SQIVND (reference sequence). The chain is built from TRBV19 and TRBJ2-1; the match to TRBD1 covers 9 bases. The clonotype was recovered from a woman aged 45-59 years with renal cell carcinoma. This specimen was blood, taken from a patient whose treatment included radiotherapy and nephrectomy. The CDR3: CATRPGQGPNEQFF. The CDR3 nucleotides are TGTGCCACCAGGCCGGGACAGGGACCCAATGAGCAGTTCTTC.